Following are 29 T cell receptor beta chains from one sample sequenced in a study of radiation and T cells in renal cell carcinoma. Indicated time point: baseline pretreatment blood. The treatment here: 15 Gy SBRT to primary tumor, nephrectomy 4 weeks later. The data were produced by immunoSEQ multiplex PCR, yet TCRdb's version contains in-frame clones alone and is incomplete. The sample contains about 91,000 clones, about four fifths of which appear only once. Sequencing used blood, obtained from a patient whose treatment included radiotherapy and nephrectomy. These TCRs come from a man aged 55 to 69 with renal cell carcinoma.

A single count supports this clone. One end of the junction does not line up with germline, which may come from a read error. The chain uses TRBV6-1 and TRBJ2-7; 9 nucleotides align to TRBD2. Germline CDR1 reads MNHNS; CDR2 reads SASEGT. The CDR3 has 16 amino acids. The CDR3 here is CASSAGTSGLSYEQYF. CDR3 coding DNA: TGCGCCAGCAGTGCCGGTACTAGCGGGCTCTCCTACGAGCAGTACTTC.

J is TRBJ2-3 and V is TRBV20-1, with D perhaps matching TRBD2 (7 bases). V was pared by 5 bases and J by 6 bases, with 9 bases between. Per the germline V gene, CDR1 is DFQATT and CDR2 is SNEGSKA (reference sequence). The CDR3 has 11 amino acids. In DNA form, the CDR3 reads TGCAGTGCTGAGGGGGGGGATACGCAGTATTTT. Its protein is CSAEGGDTQYF.

The table lists this clone with a few counts. The chain uses TRBV23-1 and TRBJ2-1, with TRBD1 matching over 8 bases. TRBV23-1 is an ORF; its function is uncertain. Trimming took 2 bases from V and 2 from J; bases not matched to a gene: 5. The CDR3 runs to 16 residues. In DNA, the CDR3 is TGCGCCAGCAGTCAACAGGACAGGGCGGCCTACAATGAGCAGTTCTTC. This sequence encodes CASSQQDRAAYNEQFF.

The V and J genes are TRBV4-2 and TRBJ2-1; TRBD2 agrees at 8 bases. With 3 bases clipped from V and 0 bases from J, the junction kept 10 bases outside the gene matches. The CDR3 sequence is 18 residues long. The V gene's germline CDR1 is LGHNA and CDR2 YNFKEQ. The CDR3 DNA reads TGTGCCAGCAGCCATTCGAGCGGGACTAGATACTCCTACAATGAGCAGTTCTTC. It specifies CASSHSSGTRYSYNEQFF.

The gene calls are TRBV19 and TRBJ1-2; the D is unclear. The CDR3 extends over 14 amino acids. V dropped 4 bases and J dropped 4 bases, with 13 bases sitting between them. Germline V gene data show CDR1 as LNHDA and CDR2 as SQIVND (reference sequence). CDR3 amino acids: CASSTDRHIYGYTF. DNA for the CDR3: TGTGCCAGTAGTACCGATCGACATATCTATGGCTACACCTTC.

J is TRBJ1-1 and V is TRBV7-9; 9 bases match TRBD1. This CDR3 spans 14 amino acids. With V trimmed by 5 bases and J by 4 bases, 5 bases remained unmatched. Germline values: CDR1 SEHNR, CDR2 FQNEAQ (reference sequence). CDR3 sequence reads: CASSGPTGGTEAFF. CDR3 in DNA: TGTGCCAGCAGCGGACCGACAGGGGGCACTGAAGCTTTCTTT.

This clone turned up a few times. The chain carries TRBV28 and TRBJ2-7, with 9 bases lining up with TRBD2. Germline V gene lookup returns CDR1 MDHEN and CDR2 SYDVKM. Losses at the gene ends were 7 bases for V and 3 bases for J; bases not matched to a gene: 7. This CDR3 has 14 amino acids. CDR3 coding DNA: TGTGCCAGCATGCCGGGACTAGCACTCTACGAGCAGTACTTC. It specifies CASMPGLALYEQYF.

The V call is TRBV27, the J call TRBJ2-5, with 11 nucleotides matching TRBD2. Germline values: CDR1 MNHEY, CDR2 SMNVEV (reference sequence). J was trimmed by 4 bases and V by 2 bases; bases with no gene match: 6. This CDR3 contains 16 residues. CDR3 protein: CASSLRLAGGGETQYF. The DNA for the CDR3 is TGTGCCAGCAGTTTACGCCTAGCGGGAGGTGGAGAGACCCAGTACTTC.

This clone occurred once. The chain is built from TRBV29-1 and TRBJ2-3, with 8 bases identical to TRBD2. The CDR3 extends over 15 amino acids. Germline V gene sequence: CDR1 SQVTM, CDR2 ANQGSEA. V was clipped by 6 bases and J by 1 base; unmatched bases: 9. The CDR3 nucleotides are TGCAGCGTCGACCGAGCGGGAGCGGGCACAGATACGCAGTATTTT. It encodes CSVDRAGAGTDTQYF.

This clone is a singleton in its sample. The rearrangement joins TRBV28 to TRBJ2-7; D might be TRBD1 (6 bases). This CDR3 contains 14 residues. V shed 8 bases and J shed 4 bases, with 18 bases lying between them. Germline CDR1 reads MDHEN; CDR2 reads SYDVKM. The CDR3 bases are TGTGCCAGCGGTGACAGGCGAGGGCGTTACGAGCAGTACTTC. It is translated as CASGDRRGRYEQYF.

The V and J genes are TRBV4-1 and TRBJ2-1; maybe TRBD2 (6 bases). Trimming took 0 bases from V and 8 from J, leaving 23 bases between them. The CDR3 sequence is 18 residues long. Per the germline V gene, CDR1 is MGHRA and CDR2 is YSYEKL. CDR3 DNA: TGCGCCAGCAGCCAAGATGGGTTGGGGACTCCCGTTGTGGATGAGCAGTTCTTC. Translating it yields CASSQDGLGTPVVDEQFF.

V and J are TRBV6-4 and TRBJ2-2, with D perhaps matching TRBD2 (6 bases). CDR3 length equals 15 residues. In germline, CDR1 is MRHNA, CDR2 SNTAGT. V was clipped by 0 bases and J by 5 bases, with 10 bases between them. The CDR3 here is CASSDSSSVTGELFF. As DNA, the CDR3 is TGTGCCAGCAGTGACTCGTCTAGCGTGACCGGGGAGCTGTTTTTT.

The chain carries TRBV5-4 and TRBJ1-4; TRBD1 might be the D (5 bases). Germline CDR1 and CDR2: SGHNT and YYREEE (reference sequence). Trimming cost V 0 bases and J 3 bases, with 12 bases left between them. This CDR3 has 16 residues. The CDR3 sequence: CASSLESGGANEKLFF. CDR3 DNA sequence: TGTGCCAGCAGCTTGGAATCTGGGGGGGCTAATGAAAAACTGTTTTTT. Full variable domain (rest looked up from reference TRBV5-4 and TRBJ1-4): ETGVTQSPTHLIKTRGQQVTLRCSSQSGHNTVSWYQQALGQGPQFIFQYYREEENGRGNFPPRFSGLQFPNYSSELNVNALELDDSALYLCASSLESGGANEKLFFGSGTQLSVL.

V gene TRBV4-1 combines with J gene TRBJ2-5, with D perhaps being TRBD1 or TRBD2 (6 bases each). Between the trimmed V and J ends, which lost 0 bases and 7 bases, there was a span of 21 bases. The CDR3 runs to 17 residues. CDR1 MGHRA and CDR2 YSYEKL come from the germline V gene. CDR3 bases: TGCGCCAGCAGCCAAGAAGGGAGTGGGCGGGGCAGGGGGACCCAGTACTTC. This translates into CASSQEGSGRGRGTQYF.

This clone was picked up a small number of times. This rearrangement joins TRBV7-9 to TRBJ1-5; D remains ambiguous. V lost 0 bases and J lost 5, with 2 bases in between. The CDR3 consists of 12 residues. Per germline, CDR1 SEHNR and CDR2 FQNEAQ (reference sequence). CDR3: CASSLADQPQHF. The CDR3 nucleotides are TGTGCCAGCAGCTTAGCGGATCAGCCCCAGCATTTT. The variable domain in full, with the rest retrieved from reference TRBV7-9 and TRBJ1-5, is DTGVSQNPRHKITKRGQNVTFRCDPISEHNRLYWYRQTLGQGPEFLTYFQNEAQLEKSRLLSDRFSAERPKGSFSTLEIQRTEQGDSAMYLCASSLADQPQHFGDGTRLSIL.

The genes are TRBV6-4 and TRBJ1-3; D is uncertain. The CDR3 totals 15 residues. V gave up 6 bases and J gave up 2 bases, with 14 bases separating them. Germline CDR1 and CDR2: MRHNA and SNTAGT. CDR3 sequence (DNA): TGTGCCAGCAGCCCGGGAGTCGGTGCTGGAAACACCATATATTTT. Translation: CASSPGVGAGNTIYF.

This rearrangement joins TRBV18 to TRBJ1-5; D is unresolved. The CDR3 sequence is 14 residues long. Trimming took 4 bases from V and 2 from J, leaving 9 bases between them. From germline, CDR1 is KGHSH and CDR2 LQKENI. The CDR3 region has the DNA TGTGCCAGCTCACTGGGGAACGGCAATCAGCCCCAGCATTTT. Its protein is CASSLGNGNQPQHF.

The chain uses TRBV6-5 and TRBJ2-3; no clear D. CDR1 MNHEY and CDR2 SVGAGI come from the germline V gene. Trimming removed 5 bases from V and 1 base from J, with 7 bases in between. The length of the CDR3 is 13 residues. The CDR3 DNA sequence: TGTGCCAGCAGTGTGGACCGCACAGATACGCAGTATTTT. Its translation is CASSVDRTDTQYF.

This chain uses TRBV27 with TRBJ1-5, with D possibly TRBD1 on 5 matching bases. CDR3 size: 17 residues. CDR1 and CDR2 (germline): MNHEY, SMNVEV (reference sequence). Trimming stripped 4 bases from V and 8 bases from J, with 24 bases between. Here the CDR3 DNA reads TGTGCCAGCAGTTCCATGGCGCGTTGGGGGGTGAGGGAGCCCCAGCATTTT. Its protein product is CASSSMARWGVREPQHF.

The V call is TRBV13, the J call TRBJ2-1, with 7 bases fitting TRBD2. CDR3 length: 14 residues. V shed 5 bases and J 4 bases; nucleotides not matched to a gene: 5. CDR1 is PRHDT and CDR2 is FYEKMQ in the germline V gene (reference sequence). The CDR3 DNA follows: TGTGCCAGCAGCCCTGGACTAGTATACAATGAGCAGTTCTTC. This gives the protein CASSPGLVYNEQFF.

The chain couples TRBV9 to TRBJ2-2; possibly TRBD2 for D (7 bases). This CDR3 region has 16 residues. V was pared by 3 bases and J by 6 bases, with 18 bases between. In germline, CDR1 is SGDLS, CDR2 YYNGEE. The chain's CDR3 is CASSALGGGLSGELFF. CDR3 in DNA: TGTGCCAGCAGCGCCCTAGGGGGAGGGCTTTCCGGGGAGCTGTTTTTT. Variable domain in full (rest from reference TRBV9 and TRBJ2-2): DSGVTQTPKHLITATGQRVTLRCSPRSGDLSVYWYQQSLDQGLQFLIQYYNGEERAKGNILERFSAQQFPDLHSELNLSSLELGDSALYFCASSALGGGLSGELFFGEGSRLTVL.

The V gene is TRBV29-1, the J gene TRBJ2-3; 9 bases align to TRBD2. CDR1 SQVTM and CDR2 ANQGSEA come from the germline V gene. With 1 base clipped from V and 6 bases from J, the junction kept 8 bases outside the gene matches. The CDR3 contains 15 residues. CDR3 region: CSVEGPLAGRDTQYF. The DNA for the CDR3 is TGCAGCGTTGAAGGTCCTCTAGCGGGAAGGGATACGCAGTATTTT.

The chain combines TRBV4-1 with TRBJ2-1; possibly TRBD2 for D (5 bases). There are 15 residues in the CDR3. Germline V gene data show CDR1 as MGHRA and CDR2 as YSYEKL. Trimming left V 1 base short and J 6 bases short, with 13 bases between. CDR3 nucleotide sequence: TGCGCCAGCAGCCAAGTGTTTACGGACTTCAATGAGCAGTTCTTC. Encoded protein: CASSQVFTDFNEQFF.

The rearrangement links TRBV7-6 to TRBJ2-7; D is possibly TRBD2 (5 bases). The germline V gene has CDR1 SGHVS and CDR2 FNYEAQ. The length of the CDR3 is 16 residues. Trimming left V 2 bases short and J 3 bases short, with 17 bases between. CDR3 amino acids: CASSLIGERSLYEQYF. CDR3 in DNA: TGTGCCAGCAGCTTAATCGGGGAGCGGTCCCTCTACGAGCAGTACTTC.

V is TRBV7-9 and J is TRBJ2-1; weak D call: TRBD2 (6 bases). Germline CDR1 reads SEHNR; CDR2 reads FQNEAQ (reference sequence). V lost 3 bases, J lost 6 bases, and 15 bases lay in between. The CDR3 length is 15 residues. The CDR3 nucleotides read TGTGCCAGCAGCTTGGGGGGAAGGATTAGCAATGAGCAGTTCTTC. Its protein product is CASSLGGRISNEQFF.

The chain couples TRBV11-3 to TRBJ2-2; tentatively, D is TRBD1 (5 bases). Trimming pared 1 base from V and 6 bases from J, leaving 9 bases between. Germline CDR1 reads SGHNT; CDR2 reads YENEEA. This CDR3 has 14 amino acids. In DNA form, the CDR3 reads TGTGCCAGCAGCTTAGCACAGACAGCCGGGGAGCTGTTTTTT. It translates to CASSLAQTAGELFF.

The chain has TRBV15 and TRBJ2-3, with 13 bases aligning to TRBD2. J was trimmed by 4 bases and V by 4 bases; bases with no gene match: 2. Germline assignment: CDR1 LNHNV and CDR2 YYDKDF (reference sequence). The CDR3 sequence is 15 residues long. The CDR3: CATSTGTSGADTQYF. CDR3 sequence (DNA): TGTGCCACCAGCACCGGGACTAGCGGGGCAGATACGCAGTATTTT.

This clone was seen a few times. This chain joins TRBV11-3 and TRBJ2-3; 15 bases are a match to TRBD2. The germline CDR1 and CDR2 sequences are SGHNT and YENEEA. CDR3 length: 16 residues. V trimming: 5 bases; J trimming: 4 bases; junction bases outside the gene matches: 4. For the CDR3, the DNA is TGTGCCAGCAGCAAGGGGACTAGCGGGAGGTCAGATACGCAGTATTTT. Its translation is CASSKGTSGRSDTQYF.

This clone was counted once. The gene calls are TRBV5-1 and TRBJ2-3, with D uncertain. Trimming pared 4 bases from V and 5 bases from J, leaving 5 bases between. In germline, CDR1 is SGHRS, CDR2 YFSETQ. The CDR3 spans 11 residues. The CDR3 here is CASSPIDTQYF. CDR3 bases: TGCGCCAGCAGCCCAATAGATACGCAGTATTTT.